Presented here are 27 T cell receptor beta chains from one specimen sequenced in a study of vaccination and CD4 T cells after COVID-19. No cognate antigen is known for these TCRs. Once obtained from cultured CD4+ T cells, the DNA was sequenced using the Oncomine TCR Beta short-read assay. TCRdb reprocessed the PCR reads via MiXCR and lists one record per CDR3 protein. The table includes about 4,600 distinct CDR3 sequences, around 50% detected once. Indicated treatment: roughly ten-day PBMC culture with coronavirus spike peptide pools or control peptides (ViraFEST assay). Before the COVID-19 pandemic (2011-2018), CD4+ T cells were obtained from the unexposed donor. The material sequenced was CD4+ T cells from blood, cultured in vitro. Every receptor here comes from a human donor in good health.

In its sample, this clonotype was seen once. The chain uses TRBV2 and TRBJ1-1, with D hard to call. Germline V CDR1 and CDR2: SNHLY, FYNNEI. V was trimmed by 6 bases and J by 6 bases, leaving 23 bases between them. The CDR3 is made up of 16 amino acids. This chain's CDR3 is CASSQTDNLGGAEAFF. In nucleotides, the CDR3 is TGTGCCAGCAGCCAAACAGATAACCTAGGAGGAGCTGAAGCTTTCTTT.

V gene TRBV6-2 or TRBV6-3 combines with J gene TRBJ2-7; D unclear. The length of the CDR3 is 12 residues. Germline lookup yields CDR1 MNHEY and CDR2 SVGEGT. V lost 1 base to trimming and J lost 6 bases, with 7 bases between them. Here the CDR3 reads CASSYFPGEQYF. The DNA for the CDR3 is TGTGCCAGCAGTTACTTTCCGGGCGAGCAGTACTTC.

This chain connects TRBV7-6 to TRBJ2-3; 10 bases align to TRBD2. Losses at the gene ends were 5 bases for V and 0 bases for J; bases not matched to a gene: 14. The CDR3 runs 19 residues. In germline, CDR1 is SGHVS, CDR2 FNYEAQ. For the CDR3, the DNA is TGTGCCAGCAGCAACCCCTATAGCGGGAGGCGTTCTAGCACAGATACGCAGTATTTT. As protein: CASSNPYSGRRSSTDTQYF.

V is TRBV20-1 and J is TRBJ1-6; no reliable D call. CDR1 is DFQATT, CDR2 SNEGSKA, per germline (reference sequence). V shed 1 base and J shed 7 bases, with 8 bases lying between them. This CDR3 comprises 13 residues. CDR3 coding DNA: TGCAGTGCTAGAGGGGAAACAAATTCACCCCTCCACTTT. Its protein is CSARGETNSPLHF.

The J gene is TRBJ2-1, the V gene TRBV19; 8 bases agree with TRBD2. The length of the CDR3 is 14 residues. Trimming removed 7 bases from V and 4 bases from J; junction bases left unmatched: 6. Germline V gene lookup returns CDR1 LNHDA and CDR2 SQIVND (reference sequence). CDR3 protein: CASTSGGKYNEQFF. CDR3 in DNA: TGTGCCAGTACCTCGGGAGGGAAATACAATGAGCAGTTCTTC. Full variable domain (missing parts from reference TRBV19 and TRBJ2-1): DGGITQSPKYLFRKEGQNVTLSCEQNLNHDAMYWYRQDPGQGLRLIYYSQIVNDFQKGDIAEGYSVSREKKESFPLTVTSAQKNPTAFYLCASTSGGKYNEQFFGPGTRLTVL.

V gene TRBV15 combines with J gene TRBJ1-5; no definite D call. The germline gives CDR1 LNHNV, CDR2 YYDKDF (reference sequence). CDR3 length: 13 residues. V gave up 0 bases and J gave up 7 bases, with 7 bases separating them. The CDR3 protein is CATSRDPGQPQHF. CDR3 sequence (DNA): TGTGCCACCAGCAGAGATCCGGGGCAGCCCCAGCATTTT. Complete variable domain (other parts from reference TRBV15 and TRBJ1-5): DAMVIQNPRYQVTQFGKPVTLSCSQTLNHNVMYWYQQKSSQAPKLLFHYYDKDFNNEADTPDNFQSRRPNTSFCFLDIRSPGLGDTAMYLCATSRDPGQPQHFGDGTRLSIL.

The chain recombines TRBV7-6 with TRBJ2-3; the D is unclear. V shed 5 bases and J shed 4 bases, with 13 bases lying between them. The CDR3 is 14 residues long. Germline V gene lookup returns CDR1 SGHVS and CDR2 FNYEAQ. The CDR3 region is CASSPTRSADTQYF. CDR3 coding DNA: TGTGCCAGCAGCCCAACCCGTTCGGCAGATACGCAGTATTTT.

The V and J genes are TRBV6-1 and TRBJ2-5; TRBD2 agrees at 13 bases. Germline-derived CDR1 and CDR2 are MNHNS and SASEGT. J gave up 5 bases and V 10 bases, and 10 bases lay outside the gene matches. The CDR3 runs 15 residues. The CDR3 DNA follows: TGTGCCACCAGGACTAGCGGGGGCCCGGGCGAGACCCAGTACTTC. It is translated as CATRTSGGPGETQYF.

This chain uses TRBV28 with TRBJ1-3; no definite D call. This CDR3 region has 14 residues. The V gene's germline CDR1 is MDHEN and CDR2 SYDVKM. Trimming pared 4 bases from V and 2 bases from J, leaving 9 bases between. CDR3 nucleotides: TGTGCCAGCAGTTATCCAGGCACTGGAAACACCATATATTTT. As protein: CASSYPGTGNTIYF.

CDR3 bases: TGTGCCAGCAAGAACCGAGGACCCAGGGAGGGAGAGACCCAGTACTTC. Protein: CASKNRGPREGETQYF. This chain connects TRBV2 to TRBJ2-5, with TRBD2 matching 7 bases. The V gene's germline CDR1 is SNHLY and CDR2 FYNNEI. The CDR3 contains 16 residues. Losses at the gene ends were 7 bases for V and 4 bases for J; bases not matched to a gene: 15.

This sequence joins TRBV28 and TRBJ1-2; D gene unclear. Germline V gene lookup returns CDR1 MDHEN and CDR2 SYDVKM. The CDR3 loop spans 13 amino acids. V was clipped by 7 bases and J by 7 bases, with 16 bases between them. CDR3 loop: CASTSTSHGGYTF. The DNA for the CDR3 is TGTGCCAGCACCTCGACATCCCACGGTGGCTACACCTTC.

The table lists this clonotype with a count of one. The V and J genes are TRBV7-9 and TRBJ2-1, with TRBD2 matching 16 bases. The CDR3 is 18 amino acids. Germline CDR1 SEHNR, CDR2 FQNEAQ (reference sequence). J was trimmed by 5 bases and V by 5 bases; bases with no gene match: 9. CDR3 loop: CASSPGTSGGGMHNEQFF. CDR3 coding DNA: TGTGCCAGCAGCCCAGGGACTAGCGGGGGGGGAATGCACAATGAGCAGTTCTTC.

The rearrangement uses TRBV5-1 and TRBJ1-6; D remains unclear. Trimming removed 0 bases at V and 7 bases at J, with 11 bases between. The CDR3 has 15 amino acids. CDR1 is SGHRS and CDR2 is YFSETQ in the germline V gene. Here the CDR3 DNA reads TGCGCCAGCAGCTTGGAGACACCTCACAATTCACCCCTCCACTTT. This sequence encodes CASSLETPHNSPLHF.

In this sample, this clonotype turned up a few times. This sequence joins TRBV2 and TRBJ1-2; no firm D call. The CDR3 consists of 12 residues. The germline V gene has CDR1 SNHLY and CDR2 FYNNEI. V was shortened by 6 bases and J by 5 bases, with 10 bases between the two germline ends. In DNA, the CDR3 is TGTGCCAGCAGCGAAAGGACTTATGGCTACACCTTC. Encoded protein: CASSERTYGYTF.

This clonotype was detected only a few times. This rearrangement joins TRBV27 to TRBJ1-2; D ambiguous. Trimming removed 0 bases from V and 9 bases from J, with 8 bases in between. CDR3 length equals 12 residues. Germline V gene sequence: CDR1 MNHEY, CDR2 SMNVEV (reference sequence). The CDR3, as DNA: TGTGCCAGCAGTTTATCTGGTGGTCGCTACACCTTC. Its protein product is CASSLSGGRYTF.

V is TRBV12-3 or TRBV12-4 and J is TRBJ1-1; D remains unclear. V lost 6 bases to trimming and J lost 8 bases, with 16 bases between them. The CDR3 has 13 residues. CDR3 in DNA: TGTGCCAGCAGGGTAGCCGAGAGGGCCGAAGCTTTCTTT. It translates to CASRVAERAEAFF.

The CDR3 DNA reads as TGCGCCAGCAGCCAAGAAGGGGACGGGACCCGCAATCAGCCCCAGCATTTT. Its protein is CASSQEGDGTRNQPQHF. V and J are TRBV4-1 and TRBJ1-5, with D perhaps TRBD1 (5 bases). The CDR3 has 17 amino acids. V lost 0 bases and J 2 bases, leaving 14 bases between the germline ends. CDR1 MGHRA and CDR2 YSYEKL come from the germline V gene.

The V and J genes are TRBV20-1 and TRBJ1-1, with 7 bases lining up with TRBD1. J was trimmed by 4 bases and V by 5 bases; bases with no gene match: 7. There are 13 residues in the CDR3. CDR1 and CDR2 from the germline V gene are DFQATT and SNEGSKA (reference sequence). This CDR3 is CSASQGVPTEAFF. The CDR3 DNA reads TGCAGTGCTTCCCAGGGGGTGCCCACTGAAGCTTTCTTT.

The chain has TRBV30 and TRBJ2-5; tentatively, D is TRBD2 (7 bases). Looked up from germline, CDR1 is GTSNPN and CDR2 is SVGIG (reference sequence). CDR3 length: 15 residues. With 0 bases removed from V and 5 bases from J, the gap between germline ends came to 16 bases. The CDR3, as DNA: TGTGCCTGGAGTGTCGGTGCGGGGGCCGGGGAGACCCAGTACTTC. It codes for CAWSVGAGAGETQYF.

This clonotype was seen a single time. The genes are TRBV6-1 and TRBJ1-5; D gene ambiguous. The CDR3 has 12 residues. Deletions cut 1 base from V and 7 bases from J, with 5 bases between. The germline V gene encodes CDR1 MNHNS and CDR2 SASEGT. The CDR3 here is CASSEGIQPQHF. CDR3 in DNA: TGTGCCAGCAGTGAAGGGATCCAGCCCCAGCATTTT.

This clonotype was observed a few times. The chain carries TRBV20-1 and TRBJ1-6; D might be TRBD1 (6 bases). Germline V CDR1 and CDR2: DFQATT, SNEGSKA (reference sequence). CDR3 size: 14 residues. V dropped 5 bases and J dropped 10 bases, with 18 bases sitting between them. The CDR3: CSAGTTGSGSPLHF. CDR3 nucleotides: TGCAGTGCTGGTACAACAGGGTCGGGCTCACCCCTCCACTTT.

The V call is TRBV5-1, the J call TRBJ2-3; D is possibly TRBD2 (6 bases). With 4 bases removed from V and 2 bases from J, the gap between germline ends came to 14 bases. The CDR3 consists of 15 residues. The germline gives CDR1 SGHRS, CDR2 YFSETQ. The CDR3, as DNA: TGCGCCAGCAGCCCCCCCGGGACTCTCACAGATACGCAGTATTTT. Amino acids: CASSPPGTLTDTQYF.

The chain is built from TRBV5-1 and TRBJ1-2; a possible D gene is TRBD1 (5 bases). V was cut by 0 bases and J by 3 bases, with 9 bases left in between. The CDR3 runs 14 residues. Germline V gives CDR1 SGHRS, CDR2 YFSETQ. CDR3 bases: TGCGCCAGCAGCTTGGGAGGGGAGTACTATGGCTACACCTTC. It yields the protein CASSLGGEYYGYTF.

As DNA, the CDR3 is TGTGCCAGCAGCGGCCAAACCTACGAGCAGTACTTC. It translates to CASSGQTYEQYF. The J gene is TRBJ2-7, the V gene TRBV11-2; D gene ambiguous. Trimming took off 5 bases at V and 2 bases at J, with 7 bases between the two ends. The CDR3 is made up of 12 amino acids. Per germline, CDR1 SGHAT and CDR2 FQNNGV.

In this sample, this clonotype turned up a few times. This chain links TRBV2 with TRBJ1-1, with a possible D match to TRBD1 (5 bases). V shed 2 bases and J shed 10 bases, with 11 bases lying between them. This CDR3 spans 12 amino acids. From germline, CDR1 is SNHLY and CDR2 FYNNEI. CDR3 region: CASSERGRGAFF. CDR3 coding DNA: TGTGCCAGCAGTGAAAGAGGTAGGGGAGCTTTCTTT.

This sequence joins TRBV7-9 and TRBJ1-1, with 7 bases matching TRBD1. The CDR3 is made up of 16 amino acids. Germline V gene data show CDR1 as SEHNR and CDR2 as FQNEAQ (reference sequence). J was trimmed by 0 bases and V by 5 bases; bases with no gene match: 9. CDR3 residues: CASSQNRGPMNTEAFF. The CDR3 DNA reads as TGTGCCAGCAGCCAAAACAGGGGACCCATGAACACTGAAGCTTTCTTT.

The V call is TRBV20-1, the J call TRBJ1-1; 12 bases fit TRBD1. V trimming: 3 bases; J trimming: 0 bases; junction bases outside the gene matches: 11. The CDR3 totals 18 residues. The germline V gene encodes CDR1 DFQATT and CDR2 SNEGSKA (reference sequence). Here the CDR3 reads CSARGSGTGGIMNTEAFF. The CDR3 DNA sequence: TGCAGTGCTAGGGGCTCCGGGACAGGGGGCATAATGAACACTGAAGCTTTCTTT.